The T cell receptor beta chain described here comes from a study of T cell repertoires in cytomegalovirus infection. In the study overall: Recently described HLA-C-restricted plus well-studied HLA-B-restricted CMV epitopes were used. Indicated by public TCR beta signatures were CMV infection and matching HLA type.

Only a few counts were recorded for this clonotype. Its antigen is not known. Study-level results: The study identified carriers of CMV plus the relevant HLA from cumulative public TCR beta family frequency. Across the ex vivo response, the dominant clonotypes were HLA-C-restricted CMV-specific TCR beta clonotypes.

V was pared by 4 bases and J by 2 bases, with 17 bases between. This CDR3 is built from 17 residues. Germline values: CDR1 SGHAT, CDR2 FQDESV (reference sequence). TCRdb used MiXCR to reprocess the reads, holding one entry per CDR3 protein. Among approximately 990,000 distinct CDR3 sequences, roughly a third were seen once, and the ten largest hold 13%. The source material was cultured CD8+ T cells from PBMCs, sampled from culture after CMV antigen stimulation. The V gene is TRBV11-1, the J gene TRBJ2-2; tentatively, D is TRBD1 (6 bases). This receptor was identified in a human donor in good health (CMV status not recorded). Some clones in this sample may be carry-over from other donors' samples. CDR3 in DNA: TGTGCCAGCAGCTCGAATTACAGGGTTTCTAACACCGGGGAGCTGTTTTTT. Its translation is CASSSNYRVSNTGELFF.